The 21 T cell receptor beta chains listed next were all sequenced from one sample in a study of T-cell reconstitution after alpha-beta-depleted transplantation in children. The authors prepared the TCRbeta library with unique molecular identifiers. TCRdb fed the PCR reads into MiXCR, producing one record per CDR3 protein. The table includes around 530,000 distinct CDR3 sequences, over 25% detected once. The sequenced sample was PBMCs from the stem cell graft donor, obtained from the stem cell graft. Receptor source: a human donor who donated a stem cell graft to a child with aplastic anemia.

The V call is TRBV9, the J call TRBJ2-1; the match to TRBD2 covers 8 bases. CDR3 length: 16 amino acids. From germline, CDR1 is SGDLS and CDR2 YYNGEE. V gave up 5 bases and J gave up 7 bases; unmatched junction bases: 14. DNA of the CDR3: TGTGCCAGCAGGGCGGGGTCCACGGGAGGGCCGAATGAGCAGTTCTTC. Translating gives CASRAGSTGGPNEQFF.

This chain links TRBV14 with TRBJ1-3; no definite D call. V shed 4 bases and J shed 0 bases, with 7 bases lying between them. Germline V gene lookup returns CDR1 SGHDN and CDR2 FVKESK. The length of the CDR3 is 14 residues. DNA of the CDR3: TGTGCCAGCAGCCTTAGTGACTCTGGAAACACCATATATTTT. As protein: CASSLSDSGNTIYF.

The rearrangement uses TRBV5-1 and TRBJ1-5; the D is unclear. Germline V gene sequence: CDR1 SGHRS, CDR2 YFSETQ. CDR3 length: 13 amino acids. With 0 bases removed from V and 7 bases from J, the gap between germline ends came to 8 bases. As DNA, the CDR3 is TGCGCCAGCAGCTTGGGGGATCGCCAGCCCCAGCATTTT. This gives the protein CASSLGDRQPQHF.

This clonotype was seen a few times. The genes are TRBV20-1 and TRBJ1-2; the D gene is possibly TRBD1 (6 bases). The ends were cut back, 5 bases at V and 8 bases at J, with 15 bases in the middle. Germline values: CDR1 DFQATT, CDR2 SNEGSKA (reference sequence). This CDR3 comprises 12 residues. The CDR3 sequence is CSAPGTPGGYTF. The CDR3 region has the DNA TGCAGTGCTCCAGGGACACCCGGGGGCTACACCTTC.

This clonotype was observed a few times. The chain is built from TRBV29-1 and TRBJ2-1, with 7 bases lining up with TRBD2. This CDR3 is built from 13 residues. From germline, CDR1 is SQVTM and CDR2 ANQGSEA. Trimming at V came to 4 bases and at J to 12 bases, leaving 12 bases not matched to a gene. CDR3 in amino acids: CSVGWQGGEGQFF. In DNA form, the CDR3 reads TGCAGCGTTGGTTGGCAGGGCGGGGAGGGGCAGTTCTTC.

The V call is TRBV29-1, the J call TRBJ2-1; TRBD2 matches at 8 bases. V trimming: 8 bases; J trimming: 9 bases; junction bases outside the gene matches: 15. Germline V CDR1 and CDR2: SQVTM, ANQGSEA. This CDR3 spans 14 amino acids. CDR3 in DNA: TGCAGCCTTGTTGCCGGGACTAGAAGAGGTGAGCAGTTCTTC. The encoded protein is CSLVAGTRRGEQFF.

The gene calls are TRBV29-1 and TRBJ2-3, with TRBD1 matching over 9 bases. CDR3 size: 14 residues. CDR1 is SQVTM and CDR2 is ANQGSEA in the germline V gene. After removal of 7 bases from V and 3 bases from J, the junction contained 8 bases not matched to a gene. CDR3 region: CSASPGTGTDTQYF. In nucleotides, the CDR3 is TGCAGCGCCTCGCCCGGGACAGGGACAGATACGCAGTATTTT.

The CDR3 spells CASSQDLLGPRGAYEQYF. CDR3 nucleotides: TGTGCCAGCAGCCAAGATCTTCTCGGACCCAGAGGGGCCTACGAGCAGTACTTC. J is TRBJ2-7 and V is TRBV3-1; D assignment may be TRBD1 or TRBD2 (5 bases each). Germline V gene data show CDR1 as LGHDT and CDR2 as YNNKEL (reference sequence). V lost 0 bases and J lost 2, with 20 bases in between. The CDR3 contains 18 residues.

This chain uses TRBV6-5 with TRBJ2-2; maybe TRBD1 (6 bases). There are 16 residues in the CDR3. Deletions cut 2 bases from V and 0 bases from J, with 10 bases between. Germline V gene data show CDR1 as MNHEY and CDR2 as SVGAGI. CDR3 nucleotides: TGTGCCAGCAGTTACCAAGGACAGACGAACACCGGGGAGCTGTTTTTT. Residues: CASSYQGQTNTGELFF.

This clonotype was observed a few times. The rearrangement joins TRBV7-2 to TRBJ1-5; D gene ambiguous. V lost 6 bases and J 7 bases, leaving 16 bases between the germline ends. The germline V gene has CDR1 SGHTA and CDR2 FQGNSA. The CDR3 covers 14 residues. The CDR3 loop is CASSIVGYPQPQHF. CDR3 nucleotides: TGTGCCAGCAGTATAGTTGGGTATCCCCAGCCCCAGCATTTT.

This clonotype was found a few times. The rearrangement uses TRBV29-1 and TRBJ1-2; no clear D gene. V was cut by 5 bases and J by 0 bases, with 16 bases left in between. The CDR3 length is 15 residues. Germline lookup yields CDR1 SQVTM and CDR2 ANQGSEA. CDR3 nucleotides: TGCAGCGTTCTGACGGACGTCTTCGCTAACTATGGCTACACCTTC. Protein sequence: CSVLTDVFANYGYTF.

The chain couples TRBV12-3 or TRBV12-4 to TRBJ2-7; 9 nucleotides line up with TRBD1. The V segment lost 1 base and the J segment 3 bases; nucleotides outside the gene matches: 4. There are 15 residues in the CDR3. The CDR3 reads CASSLVGQGYYEQYF. CDR3 bases: TGTGCCAGCAGTTTAGTGGGACAGGGTTACTACGAGCAGTACTTC.

The rearrangement links TRBV28 to TRBJ2-7, with unresolved D. Germline CDR1 is MDHEN and CDR2 is SYDVKM. The V and J ends lost 2 bases and 0 bases respectively, with 8 bases between them. The CDR3 is 14 residues long. The DNA for the CDR3 is TGTGCCAGCAGTTTAGTGGGGTCCTCCTACGAGCAGTACGTC. Amino acids: CASSLVGSSYEQYV.

This clonotype has a handful of counts. The chain combines TRBV4-3 with TRBJ2-3; TRBD2 might be the D (5 bases). The CDR3 has 13 residues. V lost 11 bases, J lost 5 bases, and 17 bases lay in between. Germline CDR1 reads LGHNA; CDR2 reads YSLEER. The CDR3 region is CASAADSIDTQYF. The CDR3 DNA reads as TGCGCCTCGGCAGCGGACTCCATAGATACGCAGTATTTT.

V and J are TRBV9 and TRBJ2-6; D is unresolved. The CDR3 sequence is 16 residues long. The V end was cut by 4 bases, the J end by 0 bases, with 11 bases between. Germline V gene sequence: CDR1 SGDLS, CDR2 YYNGEE. CDR3 DNA: TGTGCCAGCAGCCCCGCCACCGGCTCTGGGGCCAACGTCCTGACTTTC. This gives the protein CASSPATGSGANVLTF. The full variable domain, rest sourced from reference TRBV9 and TRBJ2-6, is DSGVTQTPKHLITATGQRVTLRCSPRSGDLSVYWYQQSLDQGLQFLIQYYNGEERAKGNILERFSAQQFPDLHSELNLSSLELGDSALYFCASSPATGSGANVLTFGAGSRLTVL.

This sequence joins TRBV18 and TRBJ2-5, with 9 positions matching TRBD2. J lost 4 bases, V lost 3 bases, and 21 bases had no gene match. Germline V gives CDR1 KGHSH, CDR2 LQKENI. The CDR3 contains 20 residues. The CDR3: CASSPDHEGLASFWRETQYF. CDR3 bases: TGTGCCAGCTCACCTGATCATGAGGGACTAGCATCATTTTGGCGAGAGACCCAGTACTTC.

In this sample, this clonotype turned up a few times. The chain employs TRBV27 and TRBJ2-3, with TRBD2 identical over 7 bases. The CDR3 length is 15 residues. V was pared by 2 bases and J by 5 bases, with 7 bases of the junction left unmatched. CDR1 and CDR2 from the germline V gene are MNHEY and SMNVEV (reference sequence). The DNA for the CDR3 is TGTGCCAGCAGTTTAGGTCTGCCGGGGGGAGATACGCAGTATTTT. Encoded protein: CASSLGLPGGDTQYF.

This clonotype has only a few counts. The chain links TRBV6-1 to TRBJ1-5; 9 bases are shared with TRBD1. CDR1 is MNHNS and CDR2 is SASEGT in the germline V gene. The length of the CDR3 is 17 residues. Losses at the gene ends were 7 bases for V and 2 bases for J; bases not matched to a gene: 12. DNA for the CDR3: TGTGCCAGCAATCCGGGACAGGGAGGACGAGGCAATCAGCCCCAGCATTTT. Its translation: CASNPGQGGRGNQPQHF.

The chain employs TRBV10-2 and TRBJ2-7; TRBD2 agrees at 12 bases. Germline values: CDR1 WSHSY, CDR2 SAAADI. Losses at the gene ends were 6 bases for V and 0 bases for J; bases not matched to a gene: 6. The CDR3 has 16 residues. Written as DNA, the CDR3 is TGCGCCAGCAGGCCGACTAGCGGGGGAAGCTCCTACGAGCAGTACGTC. This sequence encodes CASRPTSGGSSYEQYV.

This chain links TRBV19 with TRBJ2-7; the D gene is possibly TRBD1 (6 bases). Germline V gene lookup returns CDR1 LNHDA and CDR2 SQIVND (reference sequence). The CDR3 totals 13 residues. Trimming pared 5 bases from V and 2 bases from J, leaving 10 bases between. The CDR3 is CASSWDKTYEQYF. CDR3 sequence (DNA): TGTGCCAGTAGTTGGGACAAGACCTACGAGCAGTACTTC. The whole variable domain, remainder taken from reference TRBV19 and TRBJ2-7, is DGGITQSPKYLFRKEGQNVTLSCEQNLNHDAMYWYRQDPGQGLRLIYYSQIVNDFQKGDIAEGYSVSREKKESFPLTVTSAQKNPTAFYLCASSWDKTYEQYFGPGTRLTVT.

The gene calls are TRBV5-1 and TRBJ2-3, with 8 bases matching TRBD2. The length of the CDR3 is 14 residues. V lost 0 bases, J lost 5 bases, and 2 bases stayed unmatched. Germline V CDR1 and CDR2: SGHRS, YFSETQ. CDR3 in DNA: TGCGCCAGCAGCTTGGTTGCGGGGGGAGATACGCAGTATTTT. It codes for CASSLVAGGDTQYF.